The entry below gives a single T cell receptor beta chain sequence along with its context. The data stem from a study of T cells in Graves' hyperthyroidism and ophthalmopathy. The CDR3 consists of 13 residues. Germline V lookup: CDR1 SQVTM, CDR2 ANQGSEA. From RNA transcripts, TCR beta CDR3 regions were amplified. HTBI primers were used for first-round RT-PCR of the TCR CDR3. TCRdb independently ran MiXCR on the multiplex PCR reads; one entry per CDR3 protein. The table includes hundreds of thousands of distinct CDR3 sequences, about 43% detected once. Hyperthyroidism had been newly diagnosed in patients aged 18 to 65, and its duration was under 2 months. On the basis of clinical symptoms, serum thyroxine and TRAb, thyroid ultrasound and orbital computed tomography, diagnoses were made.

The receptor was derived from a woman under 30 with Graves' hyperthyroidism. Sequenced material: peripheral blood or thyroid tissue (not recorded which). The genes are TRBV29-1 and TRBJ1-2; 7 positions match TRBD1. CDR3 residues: CSVRGGGGGGYTF. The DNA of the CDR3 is TGCAGTGTTCGAGGGGGCGGGGGCGGTGGCTACACCTTC.